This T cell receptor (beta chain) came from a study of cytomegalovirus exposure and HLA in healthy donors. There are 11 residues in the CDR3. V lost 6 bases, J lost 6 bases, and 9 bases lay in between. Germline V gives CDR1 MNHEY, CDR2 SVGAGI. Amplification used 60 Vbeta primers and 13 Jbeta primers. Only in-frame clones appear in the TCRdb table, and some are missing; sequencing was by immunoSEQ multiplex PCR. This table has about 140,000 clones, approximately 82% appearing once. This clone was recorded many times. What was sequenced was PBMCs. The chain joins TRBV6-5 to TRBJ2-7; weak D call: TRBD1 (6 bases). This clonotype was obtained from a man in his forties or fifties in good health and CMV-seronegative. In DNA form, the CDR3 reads TGTGCCAGCAGAGTCAGGGGCGAGCAGTACTTC. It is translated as CASRVRGEQYF.